A selection of T cell receptor beta chains follows, all from one sample in a study of human T cells and chemical hapten exposure. TCRdb re-derived calls from the RACE reads in MiXCR, one entry per CDR3 protein. The sample lists about 120,000 distinct CDR3 sequences, roughly 15% occurring once. The specimen comprised whole blood, sampled in connection with sensitization to the hapten diphenylcyclopropenone (DPC). These receptors all stem from a man between 18 and 35 years old with alopecia areata. Some clones in this sample may be carry-over from other donors' samples. CDR3s include the opening cysteine and the closing phenylalanine or tryptophan. A D gene is named only where the DNA matches it firmly. Some rows mark clone size as missing; the rest say once, few, many or name a class of expanded clone.

V: TRBV3-1; J: TRBJ2-1; size: .; D: TRBD2; CDR3: CASSPRGGGSYNEQFF; DNA: TGTGCCAGCAGCCCCCGGGGGGGGGGCTCTTACAATGAGCAGTTCTTC
V: TRBV7-9; J: TRBJ1-1; size: .; D: .; CDR3: CASSLEAGTEAFF; DNA: TGTGCCAGCAGCTTAGAGGCAGGGACTGAAGCTTTCTTT
V: TRBV20-1; J: TRBJ2-2; size: few; D: .; CDR3: CSATMGTTGELFF; DNA: TGCAGTGCGACGATGGGGACAACCGGGGAGCTGTTTTTT
V: TRBV29-1; J: TRBJ2-5; size: .; D: TRBD1; CDR3: CSVEDRQGSRETQYF; DNA: TGCAGCGTTGAAGATAGACAGGGGTCCCGGGAGACCCAGTACTTC
V: TRBV5-1; J: TRBJ1-1; size: many; D: .; CDR3: CASSATSETPEAFF; DNA: TGCGCCAGCAGCGCCACCTCGGAAACCCCTGAAGCTTTCTTT
V: TRBV7-8; J: TRBJ2-1; size: .; D: TRBD1; CDR3: CASSPSDRVSYNEQFF; DNA: TGTGCCAGCAGCCCCTCGGACAGGGTCTCCTACAATGAGCAGTTCTTC
V: TRBV13; J: TRBJ1-1; size: many; D: TRBD1; CDR3: CASRRWTGAAEAFF; DNA: TGTGCCAGCAGACGATGGACAGGCGCCGCTGAAGCTTTCTTT
V: TRBV27; J: TRBJ2-2; size: few; D: .; CDR3: CASTRREGAGELFF; DNA: TGTGCCAGCACGAGAAGGGAAGGGGCCGGGGAGCTGTTTTTT
V: TRBV11-2; J: TRBJ2-4; size: many; D: TRBD1; CDR3: CASSLVGTGDIQYF; DNA: TGTGCCAGCAGCTTAGTTGGGACAGGGGACATTCAGTACTTC
V: TRBV19; J: TRBJ2-3; size: few; D: .; CDR3: CASRDTNRIRDTQYF; DNA: TGTGCCAGTAGAGACACGAACCGAATCCGGGATACGCAGTATTTT
V: TRBV28; J: TRBJ2-7; size: .; D: TRBD1; CDR3: CASSPIGTGFQSYF; DNA: TGTGCCAGCAGCCCCATAGGGACAGGGTTTCAGTCCTACTTC
V: TRBV28; J: TRBJ2-7; size: few; D: .; CDR3: CATKRRSGEQYF; DNA: TGTGCCACCAAACGTAGGTCCGGAGAGCAGTACTTC
V: TRBV6-5; J: TRBJ1-2; size: many; D: TRBD1; CDR3: CASSKMGQGYGYTF; DNA: TGTGCCAGCAGTAAGATGGGACAGGGGTACGGCTACACCTTC
V: TRBV9; J: TRBJ2-1; size: few; D: .; CDR3: CASSVGNNEQFF; DNA: TGTGCCAGCAGCGTAGGGAACAATGAGCAGTTCTTC
V: TRBV7-2; J: TRBJ2-3; size: .; D: TRBD2; CDR3: CASSLEGTSGGRRTDTQYF; DNA: TGTGCCAGCAGCTTAGAAGGGACTAGCGGGGGGCGACGCACAGATACGCAGTATTTT
V: TRBV6-2/TRBV6-3; J: TRBJ2-5; size: .; D: .; CDR3: CASSALTSGGETQYF; DNA: TGTGCCAGCAGTGCTCTGACATCCGGGGGAGAGACCCAGTACTTC
V: TRBV7-3; J: TRBJ1-2; size: few; D: TRBD1; CDR3: CASSLTGTGSLTVGYTF; DNA: TGTGCCAGCAGCTTAACCGGGACAGGCTCCCTCACTGTTGGCTACACCTTC
V: TRBV29-1; J: TRBJ2-5; size: many; D: .; CDR3: CSVHLAADHQETQYF; DNA: TGCAGCGTACACCTAGCAGCCGACCACCAAGAGACCCAGTACTTC
V: TRBV10-3; J: TRBJ1-2; size: few; D: .; CDR3: CAINSDRTKGTGYTF; DNA: TGTGCCATCAACTCGGACAGAACGAAGGGAACTGGCTACACCTTC
V: TRBV4-3; J: TRBJ1-6; size: few; D: .; CDR3: CASSQGTGRDSPLHF; DNA: TGCGCCAGCAGCCAAGGTACAGGGAGAGATTCACCCCTCCACTTT
V: TRBV7-9; J: TRBJ1-1; size: .; D: TRBD1; CDR3: CASSPGQGESKAFF; DNA: TGTGCCAGCAGTCCGGGACAGGGGGAATCTAAAGCTTTCTTT
V: TRBV3-1; J: TRBJ1-3; size: .; D: .; CDR3: CASSQGDDRTSGNTIYF; DNA: TGTGCCAGCAGCCAAGGGGATGACAGGACCTCTGGAAACACCATATATTTT
V: TRBV6-2/TRBV6-3; J: TRBJ1-1; size: many; D: TRBD1; CDR3: CASSLFPGTDNTEAFF; DNA: TGTGCCAGCAGTCTTTTCCCGGGGACAGATAACACTGAAGCTTTCTTT
V: TRBV7-2; J: TRBJ1-4; size: few; D: TRBD1; CDR3: CASSFPGQGIEKLFF; DNA: TGTGCCAGCAGTTTTCCGGGACAGGGGATCGAAAAACTGTTTTTT